A single sample gave rise to the 24 T cell receptor beta chains below, sequenced in a study of early T cells in non-severe SARS-CoV-2 infection. A single record per CDR3 protein comes from TCRdb applying MiXCR to the 5' RACE reads. The table has more than 65,000 distinct CDR3 sequences, roughly an eighth seen once; the top ten hold approximately 5.5%. The source material was whole blood. The receptors shown here come from an adult who was a healthcare worker with PCR-confirmed SARS-CoV-2 infection or an uninfected control (not recorded which).

The rearrangement joins TRBV7-9 to TRBJ1-4, with unresolved D. Trimming cost V 0 bases and J 8 bases, with 16 bases left between them. The length of the CDR3 is 16 residues. CDR1 and CDR2 (germline): SEHNR, FQNEAQ (reference sequence). The CDR3 DNA is TGTGCCAGCAGCTTAGCTGGTTCCGTGCGAGGGGAAAAACTGTTTTTT. Translating it yields CASSLAGSVRGEKLFF.

This chain joins TRBV6-2 or TRBV6-3 and TRBJ1-2, with no clear D. Trimming removed 1 base at V and 6 bases at J, with 9 bases between. The CDR3 loop spans 13 amino acids. CDR1 and CDR2 from the germline V gene are MNHEY and SVGEGT. The DNA of the CDR3 is TGTGCCAGCAGTTACTGGAGCCCTAATGGCTACACCTTC. This codes for CASSYWSPNGYTF.

This clonotype was detected ten times or more. J is TRBJ2-4 and V is TRBV5-1; TRBD2 is a possible D gene (5 bases). The germline V gene encodes CDR1 SGHRS and CDR2 YFSETQ. This CDR3 region has 13 residues. The CDR3 nucleotides are TGCGCGTGGCCCGGGATTGACAAAAACATTCAGTACTTC. It yields the protein CAWPGIDKNIQYF. Full variable domain (remainder filled in from reference TRBV5-1 and TRBJ2-4): KAGVTQTPRYLIKTRGQQVTLSCSPISGHRSVSWYQQTPGQGLQFLFEYFSETQRNKGNFPGRFSGRQFSNSRSEMNVSTLELGDSALYLCAWPGIDKNIQYFGAGTRLSVL.

The CDR3 DNA follows: TGTGCCACCAGTGATTTTATTGGACAGGGTTACAATGAGCAGTTCTTC. This codes for CATSDFIGQGYNEQFF. V usage is TRBV24-1 and J usage is TRBJ2-1; TRBD1 aligns across 8 bases. CDR1 and CDR2 from the germline V gene are KGHDR and SFDVKD. The CDR3 loop spans 16 amino acids. The V segment lost 1 base and the J segment 4 bases; nucleotides outside the gene matches: 5.

This clonotype was detected only a few times. The rearrangement joins TRBV18 to TRBJ2-7, with a possible D match to TRBD2 (5 bases). There are 13 residues in the CDR3. V was pared by 0 bases and J by 7 bases, with 10 bases between. Germline-derived CDR1 and CDR2 are KGHSH and LQKENI. CDR3 nucleotide sequence: TGTGCCAGCTCACCACCTTCACGAGGGGAGCAGTACTTC. This gives the protein CASSPPSRGEQYF. The full variable domain, completed using reference TRBV18 and TRBJ2-7, is NAGVMQNPRHLVRRRGQEARLRCSPMKGHSHVYWYRQLPEEGLKFMVYLQKENIIDESGMPKERFSAEFPKEGPSILRIQQVVRGDSAAYFCASSPPSRGEQYFGPGTRLTVT.

The chain couples TRBV7-9 to TRBJ2-7, with unresolved D. V shed 0 bases and J shed 0 bases, with 12 bases lying between them. Germline V gene sequence: CDR1 SEHNR, CDR2 FQNEAQ (reference sequence). The CDR3 sequence is 16 residues long. CDR3 amino acids: CASSLAGLESSYEQYF. For the CDR3, the DNA is TGTGCCAGCAGCTTAGCGGGTCTAGAGAGCTCCTACGAGCAGTACTTC.

V usage is TRBV3-1 and J usage is TRBJ2-4; 7 positions agree with TRBD2. The V and J ends lost 9 bases and 1 base, in that order; junction bases with no gene match: 6. Germline CDR1 LGHDT, CDR2 YNNKEL (reference sequence). This CDR3 has 14 amino acids. The CDR3, as DNA: TGTGCCAGTAGCGGGTTGGGGGCCAAAAACATTCAGTACTTC. Residues: CASSGLGAKNIQYF.

The V and J genes are TRBV7-9 and TRBJ2-7, with TRBD1 matching over 11 bases. Per germline, CDR1 SEHNR and CDR2 FQNEAQ (reference sequence). The trim removed 5 bases at V and 4 bases at J, leaving 4 bases unmatched. The CDR3 totals 14 residues. This chain's CDR3 is CASSKGQGAYEQYF. In DNA form, the CDR3 reads TGTGCCAGCAGCAAAGGACAGGGGGCTTACGAGCAGTACTTC.

This clonotype occurred many times. The chain couples TRBV11-2 to TRBJ2-5; D is undetermined. Between the trimmed V and J ends, which lost 4 bases and 5 bases, there was a span of 11 bases. CDR1 SGHAT and CDR2 FQNNGV come from the germline V gene. This CDR3 spans 13 amino acids. The CDR3 DNA sequence: TGTGCCAGCAGCTCCGGACCGAGGGAGACCCAGTACTTC. Protein sequence: CASSSGPRETQYF.

There are many counts of this clonotype. The chain carries TRBV6-6 and TRBJ2-5; 7 positions match TRBD2. V lost 1 base to trimming and J lost 5 bases; unmatched junction nucleotides: 4. The CDR3 contains 14 residues. Germline assignment: CDR1 MNHNY and CDR2 SVGAGI (reference sequence). CDR3 nucleotides: TGTGCCAGCAGTTACTGGCAGGGAGGGGAGACCCAGTACTTC. Amino acid sequence: CASSYWQGGETQYF.

Many counts were recorded for this clonotype. The chain recombines TRBV29-1 with TRBJ1-3, with 7 bases matching TRBD1. CDR1 SQVTM and CDR2 ANQGSEA come from the germline V gene. Trimming took 1 base from V and 1 from J; bases not matched to a gene: 10. The length of the CDR3 is 17 residues. The CDR3 DNA reads TGCAGCGTTGAAGGCCGAGGGGCAGGGGGTTCTGGAAACACCATATATTTT. Amino acids: CSVEGRGAGGSGNTIYF. The full variable domain, with the rest looked up from reference TRBV29-1 and TRBJ1-3, is SAVISQKPSRDICQRGTSLTIQCQVDSQVTMMFWYRQQPGQSLTLIATANQGSEATYESGFVIDKFPISRPNLTFSTLTVSNMSPEDSSIYLCSVEGRGAGGSGNTIYFGEGSWLTVV.

This clonotype appeared many times. This chain joins TRBV20-1 and TRBJ1-1; D is unresolved. The germline V gene has CDR1 DFQATT and CDR2 SNEGSKA (reference sequence). Trimming left V 6 bases short and J 6 bases short, with 26 bases between. CDR3 size: 16 residues. This chain's CDR3 is CSAHGGSGRALAEAFF. The CDR3 DNA is TGCAGTGCCCACGGAGGATCCGGGAGAGCCCTGGCTGAAGCTTTCTTT.

Ten or more counts support this clonotype. This sequence joins TRBV3-1 and TRBJ1-6, with D uncertain. Deletions cut 0 bases from V and 0 bases from J, with 9 bases between. The CDR3 is made up of 17 amino acids. Per germline, CDR1 LGHDT and CDR2 YNNKEL (reference sequence). CDR3 amino acids: CASSQETGISYNSPLHF. CDR3 in DNA: TGTGCCAGCAGCCAAGAGACGGGGATCTCCTATAATTCACCCCTCCACTTT.

This chain uses TRBV5-1 with TRBJ1-4, with D tentatively TRBD1 (6 bases). V was cut by 1 base and J by 7 bases, with 11 bases left in between. The CDR3 extends over 14 amino acids. In germline, CDR1 is SGHRS, CDR2 YFSETQ. Here the CDR3 DNA reads TGCGCCAGCAGCTTGCAGCGGGGGCGTGAAAAACTGTTTTTT. This encodes CASSLQRGREKLFF.

This clonotype was found many times. The chain combines TRBV6-1 with TRBJ2-7; 8 positions agree with TRBD1. Trimming cost V 10 bases and J 5 bases; bases outside gene matches: 10. The CDR3 contains 13 residues. CDR1 and CDR2 from the germline V gene are MNHNS and SASEGT. The CDR3 bases are TGTGCCACGAGCTGGACAGGGACCCACGAGCAGTACTTC. Translating gives CATSWTGTHEQYF.

The gene calls are TRBV6-1 and TRBJ2-3; 8 bases align to TRBD2. The CDR3 is 18 amino acids. Germline V gives CDR1 MNHNS, CDR2 SASEGT. Germline trimming cut 0 bases from V and 3 bases from J; bases unmatched to any gene: 11. The CDR3 here is CASSEANQAGGVTDTQYF. Here the CDR3 DNA reads TGTGCCAGCAGTGAAGCGAATCAGGCGGGAGGTGTGACAGATACGCAGTATTTT.

The rearrangement uses TRBV2 and TRBJ2-1; possibly TRBD1 or TRBD2 for D (6 bases each). The CDR3 spans 14 residues. Trimming took 8 bases from V and 7 from J, leaving 18 bases between them. Germline V gene sequence: CDR1 SNHLY, CDR2 FYNNEI. Here the CDR3 DNA reads TGTGCCAGCTGGTGGGGGGCAGCATGGAATGAGCAGTTCTTC. Translation: CASWWGAAWNEQFF.

This clonotype came up many times. The chain employs TRBV2 and TRBJ2-2; D is ambiguous. The CDR3 is 16 residues long. Germline CDR1 and CDR2: SNHLY and FYNNEI. V lost 5 bases and J lost 6, with 19 bases in between. The CDR3 bases are TGTGCCAGCAGTCTCGACATCCCGGTCGTCGCCGGGGAGCTGTTTTTT. It specifies CASSLDIPVVAGELFF.

This clonotype was counted at least ten times. J is TRBJ2-1 and V is TRBV4-2, with 9 nucleotides matching TRBD2. V lost 0 bases to trimming and J lost 14 bases; unmatched junction nucleotides: 8. CDR3 length: 14 residues. The germline CDR1 and CDR2 sequences are LGHNA and YNFKEQ. The CDR3 loop is CASSQDRGTSFKFF. The CDR3 region has the DNA TGTGCCAGCAGCCAAGATCGGGGGACTAGCTTTAAGTTCTTC.

V is TRBV18 and J is TRBJ2-3; D gene uncertain. CDR1 and CDR2 from the germline V gene are KGHSH and LQKENI. The CDR3 spans 14 residues. Trimming pared 2 bases from V and 5 bases from J, leaving 11 bases between. The CDR3 here is CASSPAASQDTQYF. The CDR3 coding sequence is TGTGCCAGCTCACCAGCAGCATCCCAAGATACGCAGTATTTT. Supplemented by reference TRBV18 and TRBJ2-3, the full variable domain reads NAGVMQNPRHLVRRRGQEARLRCSPMKGHSHVYWYRQLPEEGLKFMVYLQKENIIDESGMPKERFSAEFPKEGPSILRIQQVVRGDSAAYFCASSPAASQDTQYFGPGTRLTVL.

At least ten counts were recorded for this clonotype. The V gene is TRBV18, the J gene TRBJ1-5; D unresolved. V lost 3 bases to trimming and J lost 6 bases, with 18 bases between them. The CDR3 length is 16 residues. Germline CDR1 is KGHSH and CDR2 is LQKENI. The CDR3 bases are TGTGCCAGCTCACCCCAATCGGGAGTTGGTATTCAGCCCCAGCATTTT. It codes for CASSPQSGVGIQPQHF.

This chain joins TRBV20-1 and TRBJ1-5; D perhaps matches TRBD1 (6 bases). The CDR3 consists of 16 residues. Per the germline V gene, CDR1 is DFQATT and CDR2 is SNEGSKA (reference sequence). Trimming shortened V by 0 bases and J by 7 bases, and 19 bases separated the two germline ends. This CDR3 reads CSARDNMGGSGQPQHF. CDR3 coding DNA: TGCAGTGCTAGAGATAATATGGGGGGCTCTGGGCAGCCCCAGCATTTT.

This clonotype occurred many times. The chain links TRBV27 to TRBJ1-4, with D tentatively TRBD1 (6 bases). Germline CDR1 MNHEY, CDR2 SMNVEV (reference sequence). This CDR3 spans 15 amino acids. V gave up 4 bases and J gave up 6 bases, with 15 bases separating them. DNA of the CDR3: TGTGCCAGCAGTTCAGCAGGGGTTTGGGATGAAAAACTGTTTTTT. It specifies CASSSAGVWDEKLFF.

This clonotype was found many times. The V and J genes are TRBV25-1 and TRBJ2-5; D not resolved. Germline V CDR1 and CDR2: MGHDK, SYGVNS. Deletions cut 0 bases from V and 5 bases from J, with 10 bases between. This CDR3 region has 14 residues. The DNA of the CDR3 is TGTGCCAGCAGTGAATATAAGGGTCAGGAGACCCAGTACTTC. It yields the protein CASSEYKGQETQYF.